A single sample gave rise to the 27 T cell receptor beta chains below, sequenced in a study of chemoradiotherapy in HPV16-positive cancers. Clones were read by immunoSEQ multiplex PCR, and TCRdb kept only the in-frame ones, dropping some. The sample lists 65,000 to 80,000 clones; 85% to 90% were seen once. Sequenced material: blood, taken from a patient who underwent chemoradiotherapy. These TCRs come from a human donor with HPV-associated anogenital cancer.

The chain couples TRBV2 to TRBJ1-1; D unclear. V lost 3 bases and J 0 bases, leaving 5 bases between the germline ends. Germline V CDR1 and CDR2: SNHLY, FYNNEI. The CDR3 runs 13 residues. The CDR3 coding sequence is TGTGCCAGCAGTGACAGGCTGAACACTGAAGCTTTCTTT. Translated, it gives CASSDRLNTEAFF.

The chain couples TRBV19 to TRBJ2-2; TRBD1 aligns across 8 bases. The CDR3 is 16 amino acids. The germline gives CDR1 LNHDA, CDR2 SQIVND (reference sequence). V trimming: 6 bases; J trimming: 2 bases; junction bases outside the gene matches: 8. The CDR3 spells CASRIPGTGNTGELFF. CDR3 sequence (DNA): TGTGCCAGTAGGATCCCCGGGACAGGAAACACCGGGGAGCTGTTTTTT.

In its sample, this clone was seen once. The CDR3 loop reads CASSQGGGTDTQYF. The CDR3 DNA reads TGTGCCAGCAGTCAGGGGGGTGGAACAGATACGCAGTATTTT. The V gene is TRBV6-4, the J gene TRBJ2-3; tentative D call: TRBD1 (7 bases). This CDR3 is built from 14 residues. CDR1 MRHNA and CDR2 SNTAGT come from the germline V gene. V was cut by 5 bases and J by 3 bases, with 12 bases left in between.

The chain employs TRBV11-2 and TRBJ2-4; 8 bases line up with TRBD1. The V and J ends lost 5 bases and 1 base, in that order; junction bases with no gene match: 7. The CDR3 runs to 16 residues. Germline V CDR1 and CDR2: SGHAT, FQNNGV. The CDR3 sequence is CASSLWTGMAKNIQYF. DNA of the CDR3: TGTGCCAGCAGCCTTTGGACAGGGATGGCCAAAAACATTCAGTACTTC. Full variable domain (remainder filled in from reference TRBV11-2 and TRBJ2-4): EAGVAQSPRYKIIEKRQSVAFWCNPISGHATLYWYQQILGQGPKLLIQFQNNGVVDDSQLPKDRFSAERLKGVDSTLKIQPAKLEDSAVYLCASSLWTGMAKNIQYFGAGTRLSVL.

This chain joins TRBV5-4 and TRBJ2-7; tentative D call: TRBD1 (7 bases). This CDR3 is 14 amino acids long. From germline, CDR1 is SGHNT and CDR2 YYREEE (reference sequence). The ends were cut back, 4 bases at V and 0 bases at J, with 11 bases in the middle. The CDR3 DNA is TGTGCCAGCAGCCGACAGGGAGGCTCCTACGAGCAGTACTTC. This gives the protein CASSRQGGSYEQYF.

The chain uses TRBV9 and TRBJ2-3, with 9 bases fitting TRBD2. V was pared by 0 bases and J by 8 bases, with 7 bases of the junction left unmatched. This CDR3 spans 15 amino acids. Looked up from germline, CDR1 is SGDLS and CDR2 is YYNGEE. CDR3 sequence: CASSVGDSGGSTQYF. The CDR3 region has the DNA TGTGCCAGCAGCGTAGGTGATAGCGGGGGATCTACGCAGTATTTT.

This clone showed up just once. The chain joins TRBV18 to TRBJ2-7; 11 bases are shared with TRBD1. CDR3 size: 13 residues. In germline, CDR1 is KGHSH, CDR2 LQKENI. V lost 7 bases to trimming and J lost 5 bases; unmatched junction nucleotides: 4. The CDR3 sequence is CASLPGQGDEQYF. CDR3 sequence (DNA): TGTGCCAGCTTACCGGGACAGGGGGACGAGCAGTACTTC.

The genes are TRBV29-1 and TRBJ1-3, with 9 bases fitting TRBD1. CDR3 length: 17 residues. The J segment lost 7 bases and the V segment lost 0 bases, leaving 13 bases of the junction unmatched. Germline V gene sequence: CDR1 SQVTM, CDR2 ANQGSEA. The CDR3, as DNA: TGCAGCGTTGAAGATCGTGGGGACAGGGAAAGGAGGAACACCATATATTTT. It specifies CSVEDRGDRERRNTIYF.

Only a few counts were recorded for this clone. V usage is TRBV5-1 and J usage is TRBJ2-5, with 7 bases fitting TRBD1. The germline V gene encodes CDR1 SGHRS and CDR2 YFSETQ. V was clipped by 4 bases and J by 5 bases; unmatched bases: 11. The CDR3 contains 15 residues. CDR3 in amino acids: CASSTGTVDGETQYF. CDR3 DNA: TGCGCCAGCAGCACGGGGACAGTGGATGGTGAGACCCAGTACTTC.

The chain recombines TRBV25-1 with TRBJ2-5, with D tentatively TRBD1 (7 bases). V lost 0 bases and J 2 bases, leaving 19 bases between the germline ends. CDR1 is MGHDK and CDR2 is SYGVNS in the germline V gene. CDR3 size: 18 residues. CDR3 protein: CASSEYFRGTEQQETQYF. CDR3 coding DNA: TGTGCCAGCAGTGAATATTTCCGGGGGACAGAACAACAAGAGACCCAGTACTTC.

The chain recombines TRBV27 with TRBJ1-1; tentatively, D is TRBD1 (6 bases). The germline V gene encodes CDR1 MNHEY and CDR2 SMNVEV (reference sequence). The CDR3 loop spans 15 amino acids. The V end lost 5 bases, the J end lost 2 bases, and 15 bases lay between the germline ends. The CDR3 DNA reads as TGTGCCAGCAGTCCATTAACAGGGCCCAACACTGAAGCTTTCTTT. It is translated as CASSPLTGPNTEAFF.

The V call is TRBV10-1, the J call TRBJ2-1; weak D call: TRBD2 (6 bases). Trimming cost V 6 bases and J 10 bases, with 19 bases left between them. The CDR3 totals 14 residues. Per the germline V gene, CDR1 is WNHNN and CDR2 is SYGVQD (reference sequence). CDR3 amino acids: CASSPGVGIKEQFF. For the CDR3, the DNA is TGCGCCAGCAGCCCGGGGGTAGGAATTAAGGAGCAGTTCTTC.

Remarks on this clone: The sample has other DNA sequences that encode this CDR3 too. V gene TRBV6-6 combines with J gene TRBJ1-3; D is uncertain. CDR1 and CDR2 (germline): MNHNY, SVGAGI (reference sequence). V lost 7 bases to trimming and J lost 4 bases, with 20 bases between them. This CDR3 comprises 16 residues. CDR3 residues: CASTTTVLLPGNTIYF. CDR3 nucleotides: TGTGCCAGCACTACCACAGTGCTACTCCCAGGAAACACCATATATTTT.

V and J are TRBV10-1 and TRBJ2-3; a possible D gene is TRBD2 (5 bases). This CDR3 spans 19 amino acids. CDR1 WNHNN and CDR2 SYGVQD come from the germline V gene (reference sequence). Trimming took 3 bases from V and 4 from J, leaving 26 bases between them. The CDR3, as DNA: TGCGCCAGCAGTGACTCTGGACGCGGGTGGAAGGCCGGTGCAGATACGCAGTATTTT. It codes for CASSDSGRGWKAGADTQYF.

V usage is TRBV4-1 and J usage is TRBJ1-5; D unclear. The germline V gene has CDR1 MGHRA and CDR2 YSYEKL. V was cut by 3 bases and J by 3 bases, with 12 bases left in between. The CDR3 is 15 residues long. CDR3 loop: CASSQPLGDNQPQHF. As DNA, the CDR3 is TGCGCCAGCAGCCAGCCCTTAGGAGACAATCAGCCCCAGCATTTT.

V usage is TRBV6-5 and J usage is TRBJ1-1; 9 bases are a match to TRBD1. CDR1 is MNHEY and CDR2 is SVGAGI in the germline V gene. The CDR3 loop spans 16 amino acids. V dropped 4 bases and J dropped 2; count of bases not matched to a gene: 8. For the CDR3, the DNA is TGTGCCAGCAGTTCCCCACAGGGGGCTAGTAACACTGAAGCTTTCTTT. Its protein product is CASSSPQGASNTEAFF.

The chain couples TRBV4-2 to TRBJ1-3; D ambiguous. CDR1 LGHNA and CDR2 YNFKEQ come from the germline V gene. The V gene lost 1 base and the J gene lost 0 bases, with 13 bases spanning the gap. CDR3 length: 17 residues. The CDR3 loop reads CASSQVGQMYSGNTIYF. The CDR3 DNA is TGTGCCAGCAGCCAAGTTGGGCAGATGTACTCTGGAAACACCATATATTTT.

The genes are TRBV30 and TRBJ1-5; D ambiguous. The V end lost 2 bases, the J end lost 2 bases, and 13 bases lay between the germline ends. This CDR3 has 15 amino acids. Germline lookup yields CDR1 GTSNPN and CDR2 SVGIG (reference sequence). Here the CDR3 reads CAWSSDLYRNQPQHF. The CDR3 DNA follows: TGTGCCTGGAGTTCCGACCTATATCGCAATCAGCCCCAGCATTTT. Supplemented by reference TRBV30 and TRBJ1-5, the full variable domain reads SQTIHQWPATLVQPVGSPLSLECTVEGTSNPNLYWYRQAAGRGLQLLFYSVGIGQISSEVPQNLSASRPQDRQFILSSKKLLLSDSGFYLCAWSSDLYRNQPQHFGDGTRLSIL.

The rearrangement uses TRBV5-5 and TRBJ1-6; possibly TRBD1 for D (5 bases). Germline lookup yields CDR1 SGHKS and CDR2 YYEKEE (reference sequence). The V and J ends lost 4 bases and 3 bases respectively, with 8 bases between them. CDR3 length equals 14 residues. The chain's CDR3 is CASSEQGYNSPLHF. The CDR3 nucleotides read TGTGCCAGCAGCGAGCAGGGCTATAATTCACCCCTCCACTTT.

In the case of this clone: The junction and the germline gene differ at one end; a read error may be behind it. J is TRBJ2-7 and V is TRBV7-7; 9 bases are shared with TRBD1. CDR1 and CDR2 (germline): SSHAT, FNYEAQ (reference sequence). The CDR3 runs 13 residues. The CDR3 DNA sequence: TGTGCTAGCAGCTCGGACAGGGGAGGCGAGCAGTACTTC. Protein product: CASSSDRGGEQYF. Drawing the rest from reference TRBV7-7 and TRBJ2-7, the complete variable domain is GAGVSQSPRYKVTKRGQDVTLRCDPISSHATLYWYQQALGQGPEFLTYFNYEAQPDKSGLPSDRFSAERPEGSISTLTIQRTEQRDSAMYRCASSSDRGGEQYFGPGTRLTVT.

The chain couples TRBV10-1 to TRBJ2-7, with D possibly TRBD2 on 5 matching bases. V gave up 0 bases and J gave up 3 bases, with 6 bases separating them. Germline CDR1 reads WNHNN; CDR2 reads SYGVQD (reference sequence). There are 13 residues in the CDR3. The CDR3, as DNA: TGCGCCAGCAGTGAGTCCCGGGACTACGAGCAGTACTTC. Its protein is CASSESRDYEQYF.

This rearrangement joins TRBV29-1 to TRBJ2-6; D is unclear. The CDR3 extends over 16 amino acids. Trimming left V 5 bases short and J 0 bases short, with 14 bases between. Germline values: CDR1 SQVTM, CDR2 ANQGSEA. The CDR3 sequence: CSVPSLQRSGANVLTF. The CDR3 DNA sequence: TGCAGCGTTCCCTCTCTACAACGCTCTGGGGCCAACGTCCTGACTTTC.

This clone appeared once. V usage is TRBV9 and J usage is TRBJ1-1, with D unresolved. Trimming stripped 0 bases from V and 8 bases from J, with 11 bases between. The CDR3 covers 13 residues. The germline V gene encodes CDR1 SGDLS and CDR2 YYNGEE. DNA of the CDR3: TGTGCCAGCAGCGTAGGGGCCCCCGGGGAAGCTTTCTTT. This translates into CASSVGAPGEAFF. The full variable domain, in which reference TRBV9 and TRBJ1-1 provide the parts outside the CDR3, is DSGVTQTPKHLITATGQRVTLRCSPRSGDLSVYWYQQSLDQGLQFLIQYYNGEERAKGNILERFSAQQFPDLHSELNLSSLELGDSALYFCASSVGAPGEAFFGQGTRLTVV.

The rearrangement joins TRBV5-1 to TRBJ1-1, with a tentative D call TRBD1 (6 bases). CDR3 size: 14 residues. The germline V and J ends were trimmed by 4 bases and 4 bases, with 14 bases remaining between them. The germline V gene encodes CDR1 SGHRS and CDR2 YFSETQ. CDR3 bases: TGCGCCAGCAGCAGCACAGGGTTGGTCACTGAAGCTTTCTTT. This codes for CASSSTGLVTEAFF.

The gene calls are TRBV28 and TRBJ1-5, with D possibly matching TRBD1 (5 bases). The CDR3 has 15 amino acids. CDR1 and CDR2 (germline): MDHEN, SYDVKM. The V and J ends lost 4 bases and 3 bases respectively, with 13 bases between them. The chain's CDR3 is CASSSLLGPNQPQHF. The CDR3 DNA reads as TGTGCCAGCAGTTCTTTATTGGGGCCCAATCAGCCCCAGCATTTT.

The table lists this clone with a count of one. The chain is built from TRBV6-1 and TRBJ1-1; tentatively, D is TRBD1 (5 bases). Trimming stripped 3 bases from V and 2 bases from J, with 10 bases between. The CDR3 contains 14 residues. CDR1 and CDR2 from the germline V gene are MNHNS and SASEGT. The CDR3 coding sequence is TGTGCCAGCAGTGACGGGGGAGCAAACACTGAAGCTTTCTTT. Translating it yields CASSDGGANTEAFF.

V usage is TRBV15 and J usage is TRBJ2-7, with D tentatively TRBD2 (5 bases). Germline CDR1 LNHNV, CDR2 YYDKDF (reference sequence). The CDR3 length is 14 residues. Trimming shortened V by 5 bases and J by 4 bases, and 15 bases separated the two germline ends. CDR3 protein: CATSGVVGEYEQYF. The DNA for the CDR3 is TGTGCCACCAGCGGGGTGGTTGGGGAGTACGAGCAGTACTTC. The full variable domain, rest sourced from reference TRBV15 and TRBJ2-7, is DAMVIQNPRYQVTQFGKPVTLSCSQTLNHNVMYWYQQKSSQAPKLLFHYYDKDFNNEADTPDNFQSRRPNTSFCFLDIRSPGLGDTAMYLCATSGVVGEYEQYFGPGTRLTVT.